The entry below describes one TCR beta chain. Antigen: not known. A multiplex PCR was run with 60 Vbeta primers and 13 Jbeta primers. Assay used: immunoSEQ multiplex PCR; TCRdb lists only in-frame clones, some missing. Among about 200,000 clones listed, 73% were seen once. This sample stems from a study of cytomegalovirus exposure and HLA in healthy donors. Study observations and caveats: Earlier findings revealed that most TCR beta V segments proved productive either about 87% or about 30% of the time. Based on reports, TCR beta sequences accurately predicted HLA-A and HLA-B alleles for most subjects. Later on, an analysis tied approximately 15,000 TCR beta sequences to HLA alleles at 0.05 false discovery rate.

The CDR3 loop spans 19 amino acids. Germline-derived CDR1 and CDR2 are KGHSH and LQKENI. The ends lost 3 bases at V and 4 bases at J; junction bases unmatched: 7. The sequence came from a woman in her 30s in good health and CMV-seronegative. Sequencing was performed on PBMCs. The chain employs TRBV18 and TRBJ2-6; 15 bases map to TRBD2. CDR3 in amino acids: CASSPWTSGRATGANVLTF. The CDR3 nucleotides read TGTGCCAGCTCACCGTGGACTAGCGGGAGGGCCACAGGGGCCAACGTCCTGACTTTC.